A single sample gave rise to the 10 T cell receptor beta chains below, sequenced in a study of shared clonotypes between healthy human individuals. Using immunoSEQ multiplex PCR, the repertoire was profiled, and TCRdb retains in-frame clones only, with some absent. The table shows about 2.4 million clones, with roughly 93% occurring only once. Sequenced material: naive CD4+ T cells from PBMCs. Subset noted: CD45RA+ positively selected. Source of these receptors: a man between 18 and 29 years old in good health. Some clones in this sample may be carry-over from other donors' samples.

The chain has TRBV7-3 and TRBJ2-2; a weak D match, TRBD2 (5 bases). V was trimmed by 5 bases and J by 6 bases, leaving 10 bases between them. In germline, CDR1 is SGHTA, CDR2 FQGTGA. The CDR3 sequence is 13 residues long. The CDR3 protein is CASSALSAGELFF. The CDR3 DNA is TGTGCCAGCAGCGCACTTAGCGCCGGGGAGCTGTTTTTT.

The chain is built from TRBV5-4 and TRBJ1-1, with unresolved D. CDR1 and CDR2 from the germline V gene are SGHNT and YYREEE (reference sequence). V dropped 3 bases and J dropped 1 base, with 10 bases sitting between them. This CDR3 spans 14 amino acids. The CDR3 sequence: CASSSYRANTEAFF. In DNA form, the CDR3 reads TGTGCCAGCAGCTCCTACCGGGCGAACACTGAAGCTTTCTTT.

J is TRBJ1-5 and V is TRBV28, with D unclear. This CDR3 comprises 16 residues. V gave up 5 bases and J gave up 9 bases, with 23 bases separating them. Germline V gene sequence: CDR1 MDHEN, CDR2 SYDVKM. CDR3 loop: CASSPYPLGQDGPQHF. The CDR3 DNA reads TGTGCCAGCAGTCCCTATCCCCTGGGTCAGGATGGGCCCCAGCATTTT.

The gene calls are TRBV27 and TRBJ1-5; D might be TRBD1 (5 bases). V was trimmed by 8 bases and J by 7 bases, leaving 18 bases between them. The CDR3 spans 14 residues. The V gene's germline CDR1 is MNHEY and CDR2 SMNVEV (reference sequence). The chain's CDR3 is CASHSGGAAQPQHF. The CDR3 DNA is TGTGCCAGCCATTCCGGAGGGGCAGCGCAGCCCCAGCATTTT.

J is TRBJ2-2 and V is TRBV28; no reliable D call. V lost 7 bases to trimming and J lost 0 bases, with 15 bases between them. The CDR3 contains 16 residues. Germline V gene lookup returns CDR1 MDHEN and CDR2 SYDVKM. The CDR3 region has the DNA TGTGCCAGCAAATCGAGGCGGTCCCCGAACACCGGGGAGCTGTTTTTT. Residues: CASKSRRSPNTGELFF.

In the case of this clone: This sample includes further DNA sequences coding for the same CDR3. V is TRBV5-1 and J is TRBJ2-7; 9 bases are shared with TRBD2. Trimming removed 4 bases from V and 1 base from J; junction bases left unmatched: 6. CDR1 is SGHRS and CDR2 is YFSETQ in the germline V gene. This CDR3 is 15 amino acids long. The CDR3 loop reads CASSPLAGGSYEQYF. The CDR3 DNA is TGCGCCAGCAGCCCCCTCGCGGGAGGGTCCTACGAGCAGTACTTC. Using reference TRBV5-1 and TRBJ2-7 for the parts outside the CDR3, the full variable domain is KAGVTQTPRYLIKTRGQQVTLSCSPISGHRSVSWYQQTPGQGLQFLFEYFSETQRNKGNFPGRFSGRQFSNSRSEMNVSTLELGDSALYLCASSPLAGGSYEQYFGPGTRLTVT.

The rearrangement links TRBV5-1 to TRBJ2-3; the match to TRBD1 covers 7 bases. Germline V lookup: CDR1 SGHRS, CDR2 YFSETQ. The CDR3 loop spans 15 amino acids. The V and J ends lost 6 bases and 4 bases, in that order; junction bases with no gene match: 11. This CDR3 is CASISGTVFPDTQYF. In DNA, the CDR3 is TGCGCCAGCATATCGGGGACAGTATTCCCAGATACGCAGTATTTT.

This sequence joins TRBV29-1 and TRBJ1-3; D uncertain. This CDR3 contains 14 residues. V was trimmed by 4 bases and J by 2 bases, leaving 12 bases between them. Germline V gene sequence: CDR1 SQVTM, CDR2 ANQGSEA. CDR3: CSVGQQGPGNTIYF. CDR3 bases: TGCAGCGTTGGGCAACAAGGGCCTGGAAACACCATATATTTT.

This chain uses TRBV6-1 with TRBJ2-2; 9 nucleotides match TRBD2. V trimming: 6 bases; J trimming: 0 bases; junction bases outside the gene matches: 2. The CDR3 has 15 amino acids. CDR1 and CDR2 (germline): MNHNS, SASEGT. The CDR3 nucleotides are TGTGCCAGCAGGCCTAGCGGGGCGAACACCGGGGAGCTGTTTTTT. Protein sequence: CASRPSGANTGELFF.

In this sample, this clone turned up once. Within the sample, other DNA sequences also encode this same CDR3. The chain has TRBV15 and TRBJ2-1; D gene ambiguous. CDR1 and CDR2 (germline): LNHNV, YYDKDF (reference sequence). The CDR3 is 12 residues long. V lost 3 bases to trimming and J lost 5 bases, with 5 bases between them. CDR3 coding DNA: TGTGCCACCAGCAGTCGGGACAATGAGCAGTTCTTC. Translated, it gives CATSSRDNEQFF. The whole variable domain, filled in from reference TRBV15 and TRBJ2-1, reads DAMVIQNPRYQVTQFGKPVTLSCSQTLNHNVMYWYQQKSSQAPKLLFHYYDKDFNNEADTPDNFQSRRPNTSFCFLDIRSPGLGDTAMYLCATSSRDNEQFFGPGTRLTVL.